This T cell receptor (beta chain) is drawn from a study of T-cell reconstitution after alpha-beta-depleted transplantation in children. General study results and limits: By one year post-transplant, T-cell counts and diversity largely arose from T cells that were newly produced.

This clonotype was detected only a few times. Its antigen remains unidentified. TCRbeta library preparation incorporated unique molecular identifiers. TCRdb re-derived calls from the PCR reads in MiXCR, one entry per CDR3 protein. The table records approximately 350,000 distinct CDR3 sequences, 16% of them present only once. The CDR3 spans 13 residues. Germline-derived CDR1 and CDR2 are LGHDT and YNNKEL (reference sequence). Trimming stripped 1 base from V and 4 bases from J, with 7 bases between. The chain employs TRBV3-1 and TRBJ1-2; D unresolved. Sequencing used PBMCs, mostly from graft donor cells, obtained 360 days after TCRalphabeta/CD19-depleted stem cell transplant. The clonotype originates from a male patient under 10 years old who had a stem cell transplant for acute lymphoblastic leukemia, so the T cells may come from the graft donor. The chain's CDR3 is CASSQAAGYGYTF. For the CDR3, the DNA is TGTGCCAGCAGCCAAGCCGCCGGCTATGGCTACACCTTC.